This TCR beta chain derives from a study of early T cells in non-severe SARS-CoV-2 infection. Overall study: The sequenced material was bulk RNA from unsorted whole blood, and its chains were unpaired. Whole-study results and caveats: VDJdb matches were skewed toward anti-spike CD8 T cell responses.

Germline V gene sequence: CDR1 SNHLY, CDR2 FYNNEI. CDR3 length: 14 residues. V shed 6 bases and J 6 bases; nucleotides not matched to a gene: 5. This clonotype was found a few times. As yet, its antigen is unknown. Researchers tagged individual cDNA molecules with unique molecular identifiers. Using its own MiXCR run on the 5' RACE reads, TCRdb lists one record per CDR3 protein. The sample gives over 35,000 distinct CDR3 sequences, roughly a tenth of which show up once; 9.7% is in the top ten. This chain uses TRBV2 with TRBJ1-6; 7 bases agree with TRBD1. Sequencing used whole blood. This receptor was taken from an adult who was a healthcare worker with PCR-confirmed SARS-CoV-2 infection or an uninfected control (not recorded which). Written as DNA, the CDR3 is TGTGCCAGCAGGTCCGGGACAGTTAATTCACCCCTCCACTTT. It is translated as CASRSGTVNSPLHF. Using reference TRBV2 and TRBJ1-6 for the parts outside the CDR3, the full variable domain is EPEVTQTPSHQVTQMGQEVILRCVPISNHLYFYWYRQILGQKVEFLVSFYNNEISEKSEIFDDQFSVERPDGSNFTLKIRSTKLEDSAMYFCASRSGTVNSPLHFGNGTRLTVT.